This is a list of T cell receptor beta chains from one sample in a study of T-cell memory formation after mild COVID-19. One entry per CDR3 protein results from TCRdb running MiXCR on the 5' RACE reads. Here the sample spans 300,000 to 400,000 distinct CDR3 sequences, 13% being singletons. The specimen was PBMCs or a T cell subset sorted from them (not recorded which). These receptors came from a man younger than 35 who had mild COVID-19 (a few samples of this study predate the infection). Cell type and time point are not known. Both conserved end residues are part of each CDR3. Each record gives: J gene, D gene, CDR3 length, V gene, clone size, CDR3 protein, CDR3 DNA. A D gene is named only where the DNA matches it firmly. Not every row has a clone size; where given, it reads once, few, many or a size class.

j_gene: TRBJ1-6; d_gene: TRBD1; len: 16; v_gene: TRBV25-1; abundance: few; CDR3aa: CASSGRPGTGDSPLHF; CDR3nt: TGTGCCAGCAGTGGACGTCCCGGGACAGGGGATTCACCCCTCCACTTT
j_gene: TRBJ1-3; d_gene: -; len: 11; v_gene: TRBV28; abundance: few; CDR3aa: CASSYRSTIYF; CDR3nt: TGTGCCAGCAGTTACAGAAGCACCATATATTTT
j_gene: TRBJ1-1; d_gene: -; len: 13; v_gene: TRBV18; abundance: few; CDR3aa: CASYAEMNTEAFF; CDR3nt: TGTGCCAGCTATGCAGAAATGAACACTGAAGCTTTCTTT
j_gene: TRBJ2-3; d_gene: TRBD2; len: 13; v_gene: TRBV5-1; abundance: few; CDR3aa: CASRLAGVDTQYF; CDR3nt: TGCGCCAGCAGGCTAGCGGGTGTGGATACGCAGTATTTT
j_gene: TRBJ2-7; d_gene: TRBD1; len: 15; v_gene: TRBV5-1; abundance: -; CDR3aa: CASSLTGTGGYEQYF; CDR3nt: TGCGCCAGCAGCTTGACCGGGACAGGGGGCTACGAGCAGTACTTC
j_gene: TRBJ1-1; d_gene: -; len: 14; v_gene: TRBV18; abundance: once; CDR3aa: CASSPESRRTEAFF; CDR3nt: TGTGCCAGCTCACCAGAAAGTCGGAGGACTGAAGCTTTCTTT
j_gene: TRBJ2-4; d_gene: -; len: 16; v_gene: TRBV20-1; abundance: -; CDR3aa: CSARDHADVAKNIQYF; CDR3nt: TGCAGTGCTAGAGATCACGCGGATGTAGCCAAAAACATTCAGTACTTC
j_gene: TRBJ1-1; d_gene: -; len: 15; v_gene: TRBV4-1; abundance: -; CDR3aa: CASSRLGRADTEAFF; CDR3nt: TGCGCCAGCAGCCGCCTCGGCAGGGCGGACACTGAAGCTTTCTTT
j_gene: TRBJ1-2; d_gene: TRBD1; len: 14; v_gene: TRBV7-6; abundance: many; CDR3aa: CASSPGQSNYGYTF; CDR3nt: TGTGCCAGCAGCCCGGGACAGTCTAACTATGGCTACACCTTC
j_gene: TRBJ1-6; d_gene: -; len: 14; v_gene: TRBV30; abundance: -; CDR3aa: CAWISGTYNSPLHF; CDR3nt: TGTGCCTGGATCTCGGGTACCTATAATTCACCCCTCCACTTT
j_gene: TRBJ1-2; d_gene: -; len: 17; v_gene: TRBV21-1; abundance: -; CDR3aa: CASSARKTGRTNYGYTF; CDR3nt: TGTGCCAGCAGCGCCCGTAAGACAGGAAGGACTAACTATGGCTACACCTTC
j_gene: TRBJ1-1; d_gene: TRBD1; len: 14; v_gene: TRBV12-3/TRBV12-4; abundance: few; CDR3aa: CASRQGDMNTEAFF; CDR3nt: TGTGCCAGCAGACAGGGGGATATGAACACTGAAGCTTTCTTT
j_gene: TRBJ1-5; d_gene: -; len: 12; v_gene: TRBV19; abundance: -; CDR3aa: CASRGRDQPQHF; CDR3nt: TGTGCCAGTAGAGGCCGGGATCAGCCCCAGCATTTT
j_gene: TRBJ1-4; d_gene: TRBD1; len: 15; v_gene: TRBV7-9; abundance: few; CDR3aa: CASSPRQGGDEKLFF; CDR3nt: TGTGCCAGCAGCCCCCGACAGGGGGGAGATGAAAAACTGTTTTTT
j_gene: TRBJ1-1; d_gene: -; len: 16; v_gene: TRBV14; abundance: -; CDR3aa: CASSPKPPVMNTEAFF; CDR3nt: TGTGCCAGCAGCCCCAAGCCTCCGGTTATGAACACTGAAGCTTTCTTT
j_gene: TRBJ2-5; d_gene: -; len: 14; v_gene: TRBV7-6; abundance: few; CDR3aa: CASSPRGPQETQYF; CDR3nt: TGTGCCAGCAGCCCTCGGGGCCCTCAAGAGACCCAGTACTTC
j_gene: TRBJ1-4; d_gene: -; len: 13; v_gene: TRBV18; abundance: few; CDR3aa: CASSPPVREKLFF; CDR3nt: TGTGCCAGCTCACCCCCTGTACGGGAAAAACTGTTTTTT
j_gene: TRBJ2-7; d_gene: -; len: 12; v_gene: TRBV20-1; abundance: many; CDR3aa: CSARGSSYEQYF; CDR3nt: TGCAGTGCTAGGGGGAGCTCCTACGAGCAGTACTTC
j_gene: TRBJ1-2; d_gene: -; len: 10; v_gene: TRBV29-1; abundance: -; CDR3aa: CSVGVYGYTF; CDR3nt: TGCAGCGTTGGGGTCTATGGCTACACCTTC
j_gene: TRBJ2-1; d_gene: -; len: 15; v_gene: TRBV12-3/TRBV12-4; abundance: few; CDR3aa: CASTMLESSYNEQFF; CDR3nt: TGTGCCAGCACCATGCTCGAAAGCTCCTACAATGAGCAGTTCTTC
j_gene: TRBJ1-6; d_gene: -; len: 12; v_gene: TRBV4-3; abundance: few; CDR3aa: CASSQDLGCLHF; CDR3nt: TGCGCCAGCAGCCAAGATCTTGGGTGCCTCCACTTT
j_gene: TRBJ2-1; d_gene: -; len: 13; v_gene: TRBV20-1; abundance: -; CDR3aa: CSAPPGSSLQQFF; CDR3nt: TGCAGTGCCCCCCCGGGGAGCTCCCTTCAGCAGTTCTTC
j_gene: TRBJ1-1; d_gene: -; len: 17; v_gene: TRBV6-5; abundance: few; CDR3aa: CASSYSRAWGQNTEAFF; CDR3nt: TGTGCCAGCAGTTACTCGAGGGCGTGGGGCCAGAACACTGAAGCTTTCTTT
j_gene: TRBJ2-5; d_gene: TRBD2; len: 16; v_gene: TRBV7-2; abundance: -; CDR3aa: CASSLDLAGARGTQYF; CDR3nt: TGTGCCAGCAGCTTAGACCTAGCGGGGGCCAGGGGGACCCAGTACTTC
j_gene: TRBJ1-1; d_gene: -; len: 14; v_gene: TRBV4-2; abundance: many; CDR3aa: CASSQDRVWTEAFF; CDR3nt: TGTGCCAGCAGCCAAGATCGGGTTTGGACTGAAGCTTTCTTT
j_gene: TRBJ2-3; d_gene: TRBD2; len: 17; v_gene: TRBV27; abundance: once; CDR3aa: CASIKEAAGLPTDTQYF; CDR3nt: TGTGCCAGCATTAAAGAAGCAGCGGGACTACCCACAGATACGCAGTATTTT
j_gene: TRBJ2-1; d_gene: -; len: 14; v_gene: TRBV6-2/TRBV6-3; abundance: -; CDR3aa: CASSYSGLTNEQFF; CDR3nt: TGTGCCAGCAGTTACTCGGGTCTTACCAATGAGCAGTTCTTC
j_gene: TRBJ2-2; d_gene: TRBD1; len: 16; v_gene: TRBV4-3; abundance: -; CDR3aa: CASSQEGAGGTGELFF; CDR3nt: TGCGCCAGCAGCCAAGAGGGGGCAGGGGGCACCGGGGAGCTGTTTTTT
j_gene: TRBJ2-2; d_gene: -; len: 16; v_gene: TRBV7-3; abundance: few; CDR3aa: CASSARPGANTGELFF; CDR3nt: TGTGCCAGCAGCGCCCGACCCGGGGCTAACACCGGGGAGCTGTTTTTT
j_gene: TRBJ1-1; d_gene: -; len: 13; v_gene: TRBV27; abundance: -; CDR3aa: CASSFLGETEAFF; CDR3nt: TGTGCCAGCAGTTTCTTGGGCGAGACTGAAGCTTTCTTT
j_gene: TRBJ1-2; d_gene: -; len: 13; v_gene: TRBV28; abundance: few; CDR3aa: CASSLLDSYGYTF; CDR3nt: TGTGCCAGCAGTTTATTGGACAGCTATGGCTACACCTTC
j_gene: TRBJ1-5; d_gene: -; len: 15; v_gene: TRBV5-1; abundance: -; CDR3aa: CASSLGPAGTQPQHF; CDR3nt: TGCGCCAGCAGCTTGGGTCCAGCGGGTACTCAGCCCCAGCATTTT
j_gene: TRBJ2-2; d_gene: -; len: 15; v_gene: TRBV6-1; abundance: -; CDR3aa: CASSEGGWATGELFF; CDR3nt: TGTGCCAGCAGTGAAGGGGGGTGGGCCACCGGGGAGCTGTTTTTT
j_gene: TRBJ2-1; d_gene: TRBD2; len: 19; v_gene: TRBV4-3; abundance: many; CDR3aa: CASSQAKTGGPYSYNEQFF; CDR3nt: TGCGCCAGCAGCCAAGCGAAGACGGGGGGTCCCTACTCCTACAATGAGCAGTTCTTC
j_gene: TRBJ1-6; d_gene: TRBD1; len: 14; v_gene: TRBV7-9; abundance: many; CDR3aa: CASSSDRRDSPLHF; CDR3nt: TGTGCCAGCAGCTCGGACAGGAGAGATTCACCCCTCCACTTT
j_gene: TRBJ2-1; d_gene: TRBD2; len: 14; v_gene: TRBV12-3/TRBV12-4; abundance: many; CDR3aa: CASSSGTSGNEQFF; CDR3nt: TGTGCCAGCAGTTCCGGGACTAGCGGAAATGAGCAGTTCTTC
j_gene: TRBJ2-5; d_gene: TRBD2; len: 15; v_gene: TRBV24-1; abundance: -; CDR3aa: CATSDTGTSRETQYF; CDR3nt: TGTGCCACCAGTGATACCGGGACTAGTAGAGAGACCCAGTACTTC
j_gene: TRBJ1-2; d_gene: TRBD1; len: 16; v_gene: TRBV5-1; abundance: many; CDR3aa: CASRLSPTGGGYGYTF; CDR3nt: TGCGCCAGCAGGTTGTCCCCGACAGGGGGAGGCTATGGCTACACCTTC
j_gene: TRBJ1-1; d_gene: -; len: 15; v_gene: TRBV3-1; abundance: once; CDR3aa: CASSQDYRESTEAFF; CDR3nt: TGTGCCAGCAGCCAAGATTACCGGGAATCCACTGAAGCTTTCTTT
j_gene: TRBJ2-3; d_gene: TRBD2; len: 14; v_gene: TRBV6-6; abundance: few; CDR3aa: CASYGVLAADTQYF; CDR3nt: TGTGCCTCCTACGGGGTACTAGCGGCAGATACGCAGTATTTT
j_gene: TRBJ1-2; d_gene: -; len: 15; v_gene: TRBV7-9; abundance: -; CDR3aa: CASSLEGGRLYGYTF; CDR3nt: TGTGCCAGCAGCTTAGAGGGAGGACGGCTCTATGGCTACACCTTC
j_gene: TRBJ2-1; d_gene: -; len: 14; v_gene: TRBV6-2/TRBV6-3; abundance: -; CDR3aa: CASSLTGTLNKQFF; CDR3nt: TGTGCCAGCAGTTTAACCGGGACTTTGAATAAGCAGTTCTTC
j_gene: TRBJ2-1; d_gene: -; len: 12; v_gene: TRBV2; abundance: -; CDR3aa: CASRYKFSEQFF; CDR3nt: TGTGCCAGCAGATACAAGTTCAGTGAGCAGTTCTTC
j_gene: TRBJ2-4; d_gene: -; len: 13; v_gene: TRBV20-1; abundance: -; CDR3aa: CSARGGGKNIQYF; CDR3nt: TGCAGTGCTAGAGGGGGTGGAAAAAACATTCAGTACTTC
j_gene: TRBJ1-2; d_gene: -; len: 13; v_gene: TRBV6-6; abundance: few; CDR3aa: CASSGGAVVGYTF; CDR3nt: TGTGCCAGCAGTGGAGGGGCGGTGGTTGGCTACACCTTC
j_gene: TRBJ1-1; d_gene: -; len: 19; v_gene: TRBV4-3; abundance: few; CDR3aa: CASSQDLGTLGAGNTEAFF; CDR3nt: TGCGCCAGCAGCCAAGATTTGGGAACTCTGGGGGCGGGGAACACTGAAGCTTTCTTT
j_gene: TRBJ1-1; d_gene: -; len: 13; v_gene: TRBV6-1; abundance: -; CDR3aa: CASSESGPTEAFF; CDR3nt: TGTGCCAGCAGTGAATCAGGACCCACTGAAGCTTTCTTT
j_gene: TRBJ1-1; d_gene: TRBD1; len: 14; v_gene: TRBV19; abundance: few; CDR3aa: CASKFGQGAAEAFF; CDR3nt: TGTGCCAGTAAGTTCGGACAGGGGGCCGCTGAAGCTTTCTTT
j_gene: TRBJ2-1; d_gene: -; len: 13; v_gene: TRBV5-6; abundance: few; CDR3aa: CASSLETANEQFF; CDR3nt: TGTGCCAGCAGCTTGGAGACAGCCAATGAGCAGTTCTTC
j_gene: TRBJ2-7; d_gene: TRBD1; len: 17; v_gene: TRBV7-2; abundance: -; CDR3aa: CASSLAGGGQGAYEQYF; CDR3nt: TGTGCCAGCAGCTTAGCGGGTGGGGGACAGGGGGCCTACGAGCAGTACTTC
j_gene: TRBJ1-1; d_gene: -; len: 17; v_gene: TRBV12-3/TRBV12-4; abundance: -; CDR3aa: CASKGTDWAGEGIEAFF; CDR3nt: TGTGCCAGCAAGGGGACCGATTGGGCAGGGGAAGGTATTGAAGCTTTCTTT
j_gene: TRBJ2-5; d_gene: -; len: 15; v_gene: TRBV19; abundance: -; CDR3aa: CASSTGRLVGETQYF; CDR3nt: TGTGCCAGTAGTACCGGGAGACTAGTTGGGGAGACCCAGTACTTC
j_gene: TRBJ2-4; d_gene: -; len: 11; v_gene: TRBV2; abundance: many; CDR3aa: CASSVRDIQYF; CDR3nt: TGTGCCAGCAGTGTGCGGGACATTCAGTACTTC
j_gene: TRBJ2-1; d_gene: -; len: 12; v_gene: TRBV29-1; abundance: -; CDR3aa: CSVDRGGNEQFF; CDR3nt: TGCAGCGTTGACAGGGGAGGCAATGAGCAGTTCTTC